One sample yielded the 9 T cell receptor beta chains listed below, sequenced in a study of CXCR3-negative and CXCR3-positive naive CD8 T cells. No antigen has been identified for these receptors. Each TRB cDNA library was prepared by 5' RACE (with UMI labels). TCRdb re-called the 5' RACE reads and catalogs CDR3 proteins one per entry, DNA excluded. In all, the sample yields over 70,000 distinct CDR3 sequences. Notes on the study in general: TRB CDR3s were more hydrophobic in CXCR3-positive than in CXCR3-negative naive cells.

The sequencing sample was made of naive CXCR3+ CD8+ T cells from blood. The sample's subset: CD45RO-CCR7+CD27+CD95- naive CD8+ T cells expressing CXCR3 (TNR3+). The receptors were gathered from a human donor in good health. Some clones in this sample may be carry-over from other donors' samples.

This sequence joins TRBV19 and TRBJ2-7; TCRdb gives TRBD2 as the D gene, but with no DNA this cannot be confirmed. The CDR3 spans 14 residues. Germline V lookup: CDR1 LNHDA, CDR2 SQIVND (reference sequence). The CDR3 here is CASTSSGGADEQYF. Using reference TRBV19 and TRBJ2-7 for the parts outside the CDR3, the full variable domain is DGGITQSPKYLFRKEGQNVTLSCEQNLNHDAMYWYRQDPGQGLRLIYYSQIVNDFQKGDIAEGYSVSREKKESFPLTVTSAQKNPTAFYLCASTSSGGADEQYFGPGTRLTVT.

The chain recombines TRBV7-6 with TRBJ2-1; TCRdb outputs TRBD2, but without DNA this stays unchecked. Germline V gives CDR1 SGHVS, CDR2 FNYEAQ. This CDR3 region has 13 residues. CDR3: CASSASERTEQFF.

The chain combines TRBV20-1 with TRBJ1-1; without DNA, the TCRdb call of TRBD1 cannot be checked. This CDR3 has 16 residues. Germline V gives CDR1 DFQATT, CDR2 SNEGSKA (reference sequence). The CDR3 sequence is CSARSDRAGANTEAFF.

The chain couples TRBV7-9 to TRBJ2-1; TCRdb's D gene call, TRBD2, goes unchecked for lack of DNA. The CDR3 is 12 amino acids. Germline V gene data show CDR1 as SEHNR and CDR2 as FQNEAQ (reference sequence). CDR3 loop: CASSQGRAEQFF.

This chain uses TRBV7-2 with TRBJ2-1. From germline, CDR1 is SGHTA and CDR2 FQGNSA. The CDR3 extends over 11 amino acids. The CDR3 reads CASSVIDEQFF.

The J gene is TRBJ1-2, the V gene TRBV7-8. The CDR3 spans 14 residues. Germline CDR1 and CDR2: SGHVS and FQNEAQ. The CDR3 reads CASSLDLAQPGYTF.

This chain joins TRBV29-1 and TRBJ2-7; TCRdb selects TRBD2, and the lack of DNA leaves this call unchecked. CDR3 length: 16 residues. Per germline, CDR1 SQVTM and CDR2 ANQGSEA. The CDR3 sequence is CSVEVGTGLSTYEQYF.

This sequence joins TRBV9 and TRBJ2-1; TCRdb indicates TRBD1, and absent DNA this call remains unverified. CDR1 is SGDLS and CDR2 is YYNGEE in the germline V gene. The CDR3 has 19 amino acids. CDR3 sequence: CASSPLSGATPLDYNEQFF.

The chain carries TRBV3-1 and TRBJ2-1; no DNA is available, so the TRBD2 call from TCRdb remains unchecked. Per germline, CDR1 LGHDT and CDR2 YNNKEL (reference sequence). This CDR3 is 19 amino acids long. The CDR3: CASSQDKTILAGGYNEQFF.